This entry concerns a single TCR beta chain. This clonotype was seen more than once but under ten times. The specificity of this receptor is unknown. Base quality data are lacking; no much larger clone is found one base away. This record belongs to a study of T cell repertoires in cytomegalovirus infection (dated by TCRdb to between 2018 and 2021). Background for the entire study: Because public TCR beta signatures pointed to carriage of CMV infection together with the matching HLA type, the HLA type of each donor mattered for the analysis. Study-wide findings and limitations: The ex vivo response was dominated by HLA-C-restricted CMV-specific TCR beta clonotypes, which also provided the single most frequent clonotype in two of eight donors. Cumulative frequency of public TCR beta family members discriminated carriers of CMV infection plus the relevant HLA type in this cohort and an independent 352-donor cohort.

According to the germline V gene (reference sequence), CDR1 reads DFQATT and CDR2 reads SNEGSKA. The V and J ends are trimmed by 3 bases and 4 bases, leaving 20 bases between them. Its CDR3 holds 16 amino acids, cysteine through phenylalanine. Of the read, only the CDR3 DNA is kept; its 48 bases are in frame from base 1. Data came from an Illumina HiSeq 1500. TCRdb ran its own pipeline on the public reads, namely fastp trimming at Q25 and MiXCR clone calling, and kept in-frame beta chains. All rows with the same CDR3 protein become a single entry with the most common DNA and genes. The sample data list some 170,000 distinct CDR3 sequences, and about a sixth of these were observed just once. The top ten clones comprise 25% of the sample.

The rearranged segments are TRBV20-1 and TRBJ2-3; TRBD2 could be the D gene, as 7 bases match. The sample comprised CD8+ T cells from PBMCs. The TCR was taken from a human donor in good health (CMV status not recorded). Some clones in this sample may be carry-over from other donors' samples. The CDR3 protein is CSASYRGAIFADTQYF. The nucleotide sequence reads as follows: TGCAGTGCTAGTTATCGGGGGGCCATTTTCGCAGATACGCAGTATTTT.